One T cell receptor beta chain is described in this entry. What it binds is unknown. This entry belongs to a study of OX40 agonist ivuxolimab in advanced cancers. The study's findings and limits: CD8+ T cells showed, on average, more clonal expansion than CD4+ cells.

The CDR3 consists of 12 residues. V was cut by 6 bases and J by 6 bases, with 6 bases left in between. Germline CDR1 and CDR2: MNHEY and SMNVEV (reference sequence). Assay: immunoSEQ multiplex PCR; the TCRdb copy retains only in-frame clones and omits some. The table has 75,000 to 85,000 clones, around 86% seen once; the top ten hold around 0.26%. The sequence was obtained from an adult with an advanced solid tumor such as melanoma, head and neck, liver or kidney cancer. The chain links TRBV27 to TRBJ1-6; D unresolved. The sample here was CD4+ or CD8+ T cells sorted from blood, taken in a trial of the OX40 agonist ivuxolimab. The CDR3 DNA is TGTGCCAGCAGGGAATCTAATTCACCCCTCCACTTT. It encodes CASRESNSPLHF.